This passage covers 23 T cell receptor beta chains from one sample sequenced in a study of T cells in Graves' hyperthyroidism and ophthalmopathy. The TCR beta CDR3 regions underwent amplification using RNA transcripts as the source. HTBI primers were used for first-round RT-PCR of the TCR CDR3. TCRdb processed the multiplex PCR reads anew with MiXCR; each CDR3 protein has one entry. Among hundreds of thousands of distinct CDR3 sequences listed, more than 15% were seen once. Specimen: blood. Source of these receptors: a woman aged 18-29 years with Graves' ophthalmopathy.

This clonotype was detected ten times or more. The genes are TRBV2 and TRBJ2-3; 9 nucleotides line up with TRBD2. Germline CDR1 reads SNHLY; CDR2 reads FYNNEI. The CDR3 is 16 residues long. V lost 7 bases, J lost 2 bases, and 10 bases stayed unmatched. The CDR3 loop reads CASKTGLASPTDTQYF. In nucleotides, the CDR3 is TGTGCCAGCAAGACGGGACTAGCAAGTCCCACAGATACGCAGTATTTT.

This clonotype was detected ten times or more. The chain uses TRBV5-1 and TRBJ2-3; TRBD1 or TRBD2 may be the D gene (5 bases each). This CDR3 has 14 residues. Germline-derived CDR1 and CDR2 are SGHRS and YFSETQ. Trimming took off 1 base at V and 4 bases at J, with 10 bases between the two ends. CDR3 nucleotides: TGCGCCAGCAGCTTGTGGGACCGCCCAGATACGCAGTATTTT. Its protein product is CASSLWDRPDTQYF.

The rearrangement links TRBV29-1 to TRBJ2-1; TRBD2 is a possible D gene (5 bases). This CDR3 has 13 residues. CDR1 is SQVTM and CDR2 is ANQGSEA in the germline V gene. The V and J ends lost 4 bases and 7 bases respectively, with 14 bases between them. The CDR3 loop reads CSVVGGFMNEQFF. The CDR3 DNA is TGCAGCGTTGTAGGCGGGTTCATGAATGAGCAGTTCTTC.

V and J are TRBV9 and TRBJ1-2, with no clear D. V shed 4 bases and J shed 12 bases, with 16 bases lying between them. The CDR3 covers 12 residues. Germline V lookup: CDR1 SGDLS, CDR2 YYNGEE. This CDR3 is CASSKKGRGHTF. In DNA form, the CDR3 reads TGTGCCAGCAGCAAAAAGGGAAGAGGCCACACCTTC.

The genes are TRBV25-1 and TRBJ1-5; TRBD1 might be the D (6 bases). V lost 7 bases and J lost 3, with 22 bases in between. In germline, CDR1 is MGHDK, CDR2 SYGVNS. The CDR3 sequence is 17 residues long. CDR3 protein: CASTQRRTADFNQPQHF. The CDR3 DNA is TGTGCCAGCACTCAGCGGAGGACAGCAGATTTCAATCAGCCCCAGCATTTT.

The table lists this clonotype with many counts. The chain employs TRBV2 and TRBJ2-7, with 7 nucleotides matching TRBD2. Germline values: CDR1 SNHLY, CDR2 FYNNEI. V lost 0 bases, J lost 3 bases, and 5 bases stayed unmatched. The CDR3 has 15 amino acids. The CDR3 DNA is TGTGCCAGCAGTGAAGCGGGACTATCGAACTACGAGCAGTACTTC. Translated, it gives CASSEAGLSNYEQYF. The full variable domain, completed using reference TRBV2 and TRBJ2-7, is EPEVTQTPSHQVTQMGQEVILRCVPISNHLYFYWYRQILGQKVEFLVSFYNNEISEKSEIFDDQFSVERPDGSNFTLKIRSTKLEDSAMYFCASSEAGLSNYEQYFGPGTRLTVT.

The CDR3 protein is CASSYPTREGVGEQFF. The CDR3 nucleotides are TGTGCCAGCAGTTACCCCACCAGGGAGGGAGTGGGCGAGCAGTTCTTC. The V gene is TRBV6-5, the J gene TRBJ2-1, with 7 bases matching TRBD2. The germline CDR1 and CDR2 sequences are MNHEY and SVGAGI. V shed 2 bases and J 10 bases; nucleotides not matched to a gene: 14. The CDR3 contains 16 residues.

This clonotype was counted only a few times. This sequence joins TRBV4-2 and TRBJ2-1; 11 positions agree with TRBD1. The V segment lost 3 bases and the J segment 8 bases; nucleotides outside the gene matches: 6. Per germline, CDR1 LGHNA and CDR2 YNFKEQ. The CDR3 sequence is 15 residues long. CDR3 protein: CASSHLKGQGDEQFF. As DNA, the CDR3 is TGTGCCAGCAGCCATCTTAAGGGACAGGGGGATGAGCAGTTCTTC.

This clonotype was seen at least ten times. This sequence joins TRBV28 and TRBJ2-7; 9 bases line up with TRBD2. V dropped 4 bases and J dropped 4; count of bases not matched to a gene: 8. Germline CDR1 MDHEN, CDR2 SYDVKM. This CDR3 contains 15 residues. The CDR3 sequence: CASSWGSGSTYEQYF. CDR3 nucleotides: TGTGCCAGCAGTTGGGGTAGCGGGAGTACTTACGAGCAGTACTTC. The whole variable domain, filled in from reference TRBV28 and TRBJ2-7, reads DVKVTQSSRYLVKRTGEKVFLECVQDMDHENMFWYRQDPGLGLRLIYFSYDVKMKEKGDIPEGYSVSREKKERFSLILESASTNQTSMYLCASSWGSGSTYEQYFGPGTRLTVT.

This clonotype was observed a few times. The CDR3, as DNA: TGTGCCAGCAGCTTTATAGCAGGGGACCCCGGAGAGACCCAGTACTTC. As protein: CASSFIAGDPGETQYF. V and J are TRBV13 and TRBJ2-5, with a tentative D call TRBD1 (6 bases). This CDR3 contains 16 residues. The V gene's germline CDR1 is PRHDT and CDR2 FYEKMQ (reference sequence). Between the trimmed V and J ends, which lost 3 bases and 4 bases, there was a span of 18 bases.

This clonotype has a handful of counts. The J gene is TRBJ2-7, the V gene TRBV6-1; 9 bases are shared with TRBD1. V shed 5 bases and J 4 bases; nucleotides not matched to a gene: 12. Germline V CDR1 and CDR2: MNHNS, SASEGT. This CDR3 has 16 amino acids. CDR3 bases: TGTGCCAGCAGTTCCGTCCACGGGACAGGGATTTACGAGCAGTACTTC. It is translated as CASSSVHGTGIYEQYF.

The gene calls are TRBV6-1 and TRBJ2-5; D remains ambiguous. V was trimmed by 7 bases and J by 0 bases, leaving 12 bases between them. Per the germline V gene, CDR1 is MNHNS and CDR2 is SASEGT. This CDR3 has 14 residues. CDR3 in amino acids: CASTPETHQETQYF. The DNA for the CDR3 is TGTGCCAGCACCCCCGAGACACACCAAGAGACCCAGTACTTC.

Only a few counts were recorded for this clonotype. This chain joins TRBV20-1 and TRBJ2-7; 10 bases are shared with TRBD2. CDR1 is DFQATT and CDR2 is SNEGSKA in the germline V gene (reference sequence). The CDR3 is 15 residues long. V dropped 4 bases and J dropped 0; count of bases not matched to a gene: 6. The chain's CDR3 is CSAKLAGTNSYEQYF. In DNA, the CDR3 is TGCAGTGCTAAACTAGCGGGAACAAACTCCTACGAGCAGTACTTC.

This clonotype occurred many times. This chain connects TRBV7-9 to TRBJ1-2, with TRBD1 identical over 7 bases. The CDR3 totals 12 residues. V was pared by 5 bases and J by 8 bases, with 5 bases of the junction left unmatched. Germline V gives CDR1 SEHNR, CDR2 FQNEAQ (reference sequence). The CDR3 DNA follows: TGTGCCAGCAGCCCGACAGGGATCGGCTACACCTTC. Translated: CASSPTGIGYTF. The full variable domain, completed using reference TRBV7-9 and TRBJ1-2, is DTGVSQNPRHKITKRGQNVTFRCDPISEHNRLYWYRQTLGQGPEFLTYFQNEAQLEKSRLLSDRFSAERPKGSFSTLEIQRTEQGDSAMYLCASSPTGIGYTFGSGTRLTVV.

This clonotype showed up many times. This chain uses TRBV10-3 with TRBJ2-2; D is unresolved. The CDR3 runs 13 residues. With 4 bases removed from V and 3 bases from J, the gap between germline ends came to 6 bases. The germline gives CDR1 ENHRY, CDR2 SYGVKD. The CDR3 reads CAISVRDTGELFF. The CDR3 coding sequence is TGTGCCATCAGTGTCCGGGACACCGGGGAGCTGTTTTTT.

This clonotype was picked up many times. The rearrangement links TRBV27 to TRBJ2-7; 7 bases align to TRBD1. V shed 5 bases, J shed 2 bases, and the junction held 6 bases outside the gene matches. The CDR3 totals 14 residues. Per germline, CDR1 MNHEY and CDR2 SMNVEV (reference sequence). The CDR3 protein is CASSPGTATYEQYF. Written as DNA, the CDR3 is TGTGCCAGCAGTCCGGGGACAGCTACCTACGAGCAGTACTTC.

Comments on this clonotype: This clone may be a read error of a much larger clone one base away. This chain links TRBV28 with TRBJ2-3, with 7 positions matching TRBD1. Germline assignment: CDR1 MDHEN and CDR2 SYDVKM. The CDR3 is made up of 15 amino acids. Here the CDR3 DNA reads TGTGTCAGCAGTTTTGGGACAGATAATACAGATACGCAGTATTTT. Translation gives CVSSFGTDNTDTQYF. Using reference TRBV28 and TRBJ2-3 for the parts outside the CDR3, the full variable domain is DVKVTQSSRYLVKRTGEKVFLECVQDMDHENMFWYRQDPGLGLRLIYFSYDVKMKEKGDIPEGYSVSREKKERFSLILESASTNQTSMYLCVSSFGTDNTDTQYFGPGTRLTVL.

This clonotype was observed a handful of times. V is TRBV7-9 and J is TRBJ1-6, with 9 bases that match TRBD1. Germline-derived CDR1 and CDR2 are SEHNR and FQNEAQ (reference sequence). The CDR3 sequence is 16 residues long. V was pared by 4 bases and J by 7 bases, with 8 bases of the junction left unmatched. DNA for the CDR3: TGTGCCAGCAGCTACCCAGGGACAGGGTACAATTCACCCCTCCACTTT. This gives the protein CASSYPGTGYNSPLHF.

V usage is TRBV5-4 and J usage is TRBJ1-2; 9 nucleotides agree with TRBD1. Germline CDR1 and CDR2: SGHNT and YYREEE (reference sequence). CDR3 length: 14 amino acids. The junction had 3 bases not matched to a gene; V was cut back by 2 bases and J by 4 bases. Here the CDR3 reads CASSLPGQGYGYTF. In DNA, the CDR3 is TGTGCCAGCAGCTTACCGGGACAGGGCTATGGCTACACCTTC.

Ten or more counts support this clonotype. The chain has TRBV5-1 and TRBJ2-1; 9 bases line up with TRBD2. J was trimmed by 5 bases and V by 3 bases; bases with no gene match: 6. CDR1 is SGHRS, CDR2 YFSETQ, per germline. The CDR3 runs to 15 residues. The DNA of the CDR3 is TGCGCCAGCAGCTGGCTAGCGGGGAGGGACAATGAGCAGTTCTTC. Protein sequence: CASSWLAGRDNEQFF.

This clonotype was recorded many times. The chain uses TRBV28 and TRBJ2-7; D is possibly TRBD2 (6 bases). The CDR3 is 15 residues long. V was pared by 5 bases and J by 4 bases, with 18 bases between. Germline V gene data show CDR1 as MDHEN and CDR2 as SYDVKM. The chain's CDR3 is CASSPPRSGRYEQYF. The CDR3 nucleotides read TGTGCCAGCAGTCCCCCTAGGTCGGGGAGGTACGAGCAGTACTTC.

This clonotype was detected ten times or more. The chain joins TRBV20-1 to TRBJ1-5; D is undetermined. V was cut by 3 bases and J by 2 bases, with 11 bases left in between. The V gene's germline CDR1 is DFQATT and CDR2 SNEGSKA (reference sequence). The CDR3 contains 14 residues. This chain's CDR3 is CSARDSEGNQPQHF. In nucleotides, the CDR3 is TGCAGTGCTAGGGATTCGGAGGGCAATCAGCCCCAGCATTTT.

V usage is TRBV19 and J usage is TRBJ1-3; D uncertain. With 10 bases removed from V and 7 bases from J, the gap between germline ends came to 2 bases. Germline V gene sequence: CDR1 LNHDA, CDR2 SQIVND (reference sequence). The CDR3 is 8 amino acids. DNA of the CDR3: TGTGCCATGAACACCATATATTTT. Its protein is CAMNTIYF.